This T cell receptor beta chain was retrieved from a study of T-cell reconstitution after alpha-beta-depleted transplantation in children. General study results and limits: Several hundred expanded graft clones reportedly were the source of alpha-beta T cells about two months after transplant. Newly made T cells mostly supplied T-cell counts and diversity one year after transplant. The high TCRbeta diversity at day 60 in some patients came from surviving recipient T cells and thymic progenitors.

Construction of the TCRbeta library involved unique molecular identifiers. TCRdb re-called the PCR reads through MiXCR, storing one row per CDR3 protein. The data contain just under 150,000 distinct CDR3 sequences, 8.8% of them singletons. The V gene end was trimmed by 4 bases and the J gene end by 8 bases; junction bases not matched to a gene: 12. The CDR3 is made up of 15 amino acids. This clonotype was recorded at least ten times. Its antigen is not identified. The V and J genes are TRBV12-3 or TRBV12-4 and TRBJ1-1, with 8 bases that match TRBD1. This TCR was sampled from a female patient between 2 and 15 years old who had a stem cell transplant for congenital amegakaryocytic thrombocytopenia, so the T cells may come from the graft donor. Sequences were derived from PBMCs, mostly from graft donor cells, sampled 180 days after TCRalphabeta/CD19-depleted stem cell transplant. CDR3 DNA sequence: TGTGCCAGCAGTTCCCACACTATACAGGGGGGAGAAGCTTTCTTT. Protein: CASSSHTIQGGEAFF.